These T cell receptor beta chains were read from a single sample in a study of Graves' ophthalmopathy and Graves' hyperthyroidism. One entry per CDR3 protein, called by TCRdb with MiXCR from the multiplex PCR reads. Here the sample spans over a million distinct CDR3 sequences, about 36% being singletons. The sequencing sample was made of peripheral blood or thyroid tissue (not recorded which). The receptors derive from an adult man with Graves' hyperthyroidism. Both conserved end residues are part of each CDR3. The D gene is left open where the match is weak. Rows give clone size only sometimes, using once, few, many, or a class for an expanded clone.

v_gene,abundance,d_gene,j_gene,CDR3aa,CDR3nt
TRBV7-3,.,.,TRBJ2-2,CASSAQEGTGELFF,TGTGCCAGCAGCGCCCAGGAGGGCACTGGGGAGCTGTTTTTT
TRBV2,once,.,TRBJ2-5,CASSVIGGRGYHYF,TGTGCCAGCAGTGTGATTGGTGGGCGGGGATACCACTACTTC
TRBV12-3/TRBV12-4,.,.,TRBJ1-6,CASRTSGSYNSPLHF,TGTGCCAGCAGGACGTCGGGCTCCTATAATTCACCCCTCCACTTT
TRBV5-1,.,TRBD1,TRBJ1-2,CASSSGQGATDGYTF,TGCGCCAGCAGCTCGGGACAGGGGGCCACAGATGGCTACACCTTC
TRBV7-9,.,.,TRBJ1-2,CASSLEEGYTF,TGTGCCAGCAGCTTAGAGGAGGGCTACACCTTC
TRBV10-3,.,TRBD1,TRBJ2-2,CAISETGTGMILRELFF,TGTGCCATCAGTGAAACCGGGACAGGGATGATTCTACGGGAGCTGTTTTTT
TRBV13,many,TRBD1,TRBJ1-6,CASRYQGGSPLHF,TGTGCCAGCAGGTACCAGGGGGGCTCACCCCTCCACTTT
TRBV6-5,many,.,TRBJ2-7,CATSESGLGQYF,TGTGCCACCTCCGAGTCGGGGCTCGGGCAGTACTTC
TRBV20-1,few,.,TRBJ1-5,CSARDFQGGYQPQHF,TGCAGTGCTAGAGATTTTCAGGGCGGGTATCAGCCCCAGCATTTT
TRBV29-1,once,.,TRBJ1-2,CSVDVASSSGDYGYTF,TGCAGCGTTGATGTGGCTAGTAGTTCGGGTGACTATGGCTACACCTTC
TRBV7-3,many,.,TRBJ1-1,CASSLMGAGDTEAFF,TGTGCCAGCAGCTTAATGGGGGCGGGGGACACTGAAGCTTTCTTT
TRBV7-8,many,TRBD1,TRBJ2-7,CASSSHGQASYEQYF,TGTGCCAGCAGCTCACACGGACAGGCCTCCTACGAGCAGTACTTC
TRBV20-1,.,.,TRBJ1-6,CSARKEGNSPLHF,TGCAGTGCTAGAAAAGAGGGAAATTCACCCCTCCACTTT
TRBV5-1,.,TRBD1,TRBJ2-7,CASTRTGGGTTYEQYF,TGCGCCAGCACCCGGACAGGGGGCGGGACGACCTACGAGCAGTACTTC
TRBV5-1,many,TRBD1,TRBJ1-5,CASSPYGQGNQPQHF,TGCGCCAGCAGCCCATATGGACAGGGGAATCAGCCCCAGCATTTT
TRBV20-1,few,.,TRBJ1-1,CSASPLAAFF,TGCAGTGCTAGCCCACTGGCTGCTTTCTTT
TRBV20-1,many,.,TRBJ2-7,CSASVGRPYEQYF,TGCAGTGCTAGTGTCGGACGGCCCTACGAGCAGTACTTC